Only a few counts were recorded for the clone carrying this T cell receptor (beta chain). Its antigen is still unknown. This sample was included in a study of T cells in Graves' hyperthyroidism and ophthalmopathy. Across the whole study: At initial diagnosis, before any treatment had begun, peripheral blood was obtained. Study-wide findings and caveats: Also found in blood were most expanded thyroid clonotypes above 0.001.

RNA transcripts provided the source from which TCR beta CDR3 regions were amplified. HTBI primers were the set used in a first-round RT-PCR of the TCR CDR3. MiXCR was run by TCRdb on the multiplex PCR reads, yielding one entry per CDR3 protein. Of 200,000 to 250,000 distinct CDR3 sequences listed, about a sixth were seen once; the top ten hold 25% to 30%. Any patient presenting with uncontrolled infection, other autoimmune disease, pregnancy or lactation was left out. Diagnoses were made from clinical symptoms, serum measures (thyroxine and TRAb), thyroid ultrasound and orbital computed tomography. The V gene's germline CDR1 is MGHDK and CDR2 SYGVNS. CDR3 length equals 16 residues. With 3 bases clipped from V and 10 bases from J, the junction kept 8 bases outside the gene matches.

Sequenced: blood. The V call is TRBV25-1, the J call TRBJ2-1; 14 bases line up with TRBD2. The clonotype comes from a young woman with Graves' ophthalmopathy. CDR3 coding DNA: TGTGCCAGCAGTGACACGAGACTAGCGGGAGGGACCGAGCAGTTCTTC. It yields the protein CASSDTRLAGGTEQFF. Combining the CDR3 with reference TRBV25-1 and TRBJ2-1 gives the whole variable domain EADIYQTPRYLVIGTGKKITLECSQTMGHDKMYWYQQDPGMELHLIHYSYGVNSTEKGDLSSESTVSRIRTEHFPLTLESARPSHTSQYLCASSDTRLAGGTEQFFGPGTRLTVL.